This T cell receptor beta chain was observed in a study of T cell repertoires in cytomegalovirus infection. Study-level information: Indicated by public TCR beta signatures were CMV infection and matching HLA type.

For this clonotype: Its antigen is not known.

Study results and caveats: Ex vivo, HLA-C-restricted CMV-specific TCR beta clonotypes prevailed over the rest of the response. Frequencies of public TCR beta families were cumulated, and this identified carriers of CMV plus the relevant HLA.

Germline CDR1 SGHVS, CDR2 FNYEAQ. Trimming stripped 1 base from V and 5 bases from J, with 18 bases between. The CDR3 contains 17 residues. MiXCR, run by TCRdb on the reads, gives a single entry per CDR3 protein. Here the sample spans some 450,000 distinct CDR3 sequences, approximately 33% being singletons. The sequence was collected from a human donor in good health (CMV status not recorded). Some clones in this sample may be carry-over from other donors' samples. V gene TRBV7-6 combines with J gene TRBJ2-1; D is perhaps TRBD1 or TRBD2 (6 bases each). Sequencing was performed on PBMCs. The CDR3 reads CASSLGGRGTINNEQFF. The CDR3, as DNA: TGTGCCAGCAGCTTAGGTGGCCGGGGGACAATAAACAATGAGCAGTTCTTC.